The 14 T cell receptor beta chains given below trace back to one sample, sequenced in a study of blood T cell repertoires in COVID-19. Here immunoSEQ multiplex PCR was the method, and the copy in TCRdb shows in-frame clones only, minus some. The data show 150,000 to 200,000 clones, approximately 90% seen once. Sequenced input: peripheral blood. Receptors were obtained from an older woman with COVID-19, enrolled during active disease.

V usage is TRBV7-8 and J usage is TRBJ1-2; 9 bases line up with TRBD1. The CDR3 is 15 residues long. The germline V gene encodes CDR1 SGHVS and CDR2 FQNEAQ. With V trimmed by 3 bases and J by 5 bases, 7 bases remained unmatched. The CDR3 protein is CASSFGGTGLYGYTF. The CDR3 DNA reads as TGTGCCAGCAGCTTTGGAGGGACAGGGTTATATGGCTACACCTTC.

Of note for this clone: Distinct nucleotide sequences in the sample also encode this CDR3. The J gene is TRBJ1-2, the V gene TRBV11-2, with 7 nucleotides matching TRBD1. Germline V gene data show CDR1 as SGHAT and CDR2 as FQNNGV. The CDR3 consists of 13 residues. With V trimmed by 3 bases and J by 3 bases, 1 base remained unmatched. CDR3 in amino acids: CASSLGTDYGYTF. Written as DNA, the CDR3 is TGTGCCAGCAGCTTGGGGACAGACTATGGCTACACCTTC. Full variable domain (remainder filled in from reference TRBV11-2 and TRBJ1-2): EAGVAQSPRYKIIEKRQSVAFWCNPISGHATLYWYQQILGQGPKLLIQFQNNGVVDDSQLPKDRFSAERLKGVDSTLKIQPAKLEDSAVYLCASSLGTDYGYTFGSGTRLTVV.

This sequence joins TRBV19 and TRBJ2-5, with a tentative D call TRBD1 (5 bases). The germline V gene encodes CDR1 LNHDA and CDR2 SQIVND (reference sequence). The CDR3 is 13 residues long. V lost 9 bases and J lost 3, with 14 bases in between. DNA for the CDR3: TGTGCCAGGAGAGATCAGGGTAAAGAGACCCAGTACTTC. This sequence encodes CARRDQGKETQYF.

The J gene is TRBJ1-5, the V gene TRBV28; weak D call: TRBD1 (6 bases). Germline V lookup: CDR1 MDHEN, CDR2 SYDVKM. The V and J ends lost 6 bases and 5 bases respectively, with 14 bases between them. This CDR3 has 14 amino acids. The CDR3, as DNA: TGTGCCAGCAGAACGACAGGAAATCATCAGCCCCAGCATTTT. Translation: CASRTTGNHQPQHF. Filled out from reference TRBV28 and TRBJ1-5, the complete variable domain reads DVKVTQSSRYLVKRTGEKVFLECVQDMDHENMFWYRQDPGLGLRLIYFSYDVKMKEKGDIPEGYSVSREKKERFSLILESASTNQTSMYLCASRTTGNHQPQHFGDGTRLSIL.

The chain links TRBV27 to TRBJ2-4; possible D gene TRBD1, 5 bases. Germline V gene sequence: CDR1 MNHEY, CDR2 SMNVEV (reference sequence). V lost 5 bases, J lost 0 bases, and 29 bases lay in between. This CDR3 contains 21 residues. CDR3 loop: CASSPLHRGQVARAAKNIQYF. The CDR3 bases are TGTGCCAGCAGTCCCCTCCATCGAGGACAAGTAGCCCGGGCAGCCAAAAACATTCAGTACTTC.

J is TRBJ2-7 and V is TRBV7-9; 10 bases are a match to TRBD2. V was pared by 2 bases and J by 12 bases, with 7 bases of the junction left unmatched. From germline, CDR1 is SEHNR and CDR2 FQNEAQ (reference sequence). The CDR3 contains 13 residues. CDR3 bases: TGTGCCAGCAGCTTAAGTGGGCTAGCGGGAGTGTACTTC. It encodes CASSLSGLAGVYF.

V is TRBV5-1 and J is TRBJ2-5; possibly TRBD2 for D (5 bases). The germline gives CDR1 SGHRS, CDR2 YFSETQ. This CDR3 has 11 amino acids. The CDR3 bases are TGCACCTCCAACGGGGAGCAGACCCAGTACTTC. Protein sequence: CTSNGEQTQYF.

The genes are TRBV5-1 and TRBJ2-7; 13 bases match TRBD2. The CDR3 covers 15 residues. Trimming removed 1 base from V and 6 bases from J; junction bases left unmatched: 4. Germline CDR1 reads SGHRS; CDR2 reads YFSETQ. The chain's CDR3 is CASSLTSGRAVEQYF. The CDR3, as DNA: TGCGCCAGCAGCTTGACTAGCGGGAGGGCCGTCGAGCAGTACTTC.

V gene TRBV11-3 combines with J gene TRBJ2-2; 10 nucleotides agree with TRBD1. V lost 5 bases and J lost 6; bases outside the gene matches: 3. This CDR3 comprises 14 residues. The germline CDR1 and CDR2 sequences are SGHNT and YENEEA. CDR3 loop: CASSGQGGAGELFF. For the CDR3, the DNA is TGTGCCAGCAGCGGACAGGGGGGGGCCGGGGAGCTGTTTTTT.

V usage is TRBV5-1 and J usage is TRBJ2-1; the D is unclear. V was clipped by 0 bases and J by 7 bases, with 11 bases between them. Germline V gene data show CDR1 as SGHRS and CDR2 as YFSETQ. This CDR3 is 14 amino acids long. This chain's CDR3 is CASSLEAGQNEQFF. The CDR3 coding sequence is TGCGCCAGCAGCTTGGAGGCAGGTCAGAATGAGCAGTTCTTC.

V gene TRBV7-3 combines with J gene TRBJ2-2; 9 bases agree with TRBD2. Trimming took 1 base from V and 5 from J; bases not matched to a gene: 8. The CDR3 is made up of 17 amino acids. Germline CDR1 is SGHTA and CDR2 is FQGTGA. The CDR3 is CASSLNLREGRTGELFF. CDR3 sequence (DNA): TGTGCCAGCAGCTTAAATCTGCGGGAGGGAAGGACCGGGGAGCTGTTTTTT.

The gene calls are TRBV7-8 and TRBJ1-5; D is possibly TRBD1 (5 bases). The V gene lost 5 bases and the J gene lost 1 base, with 15 bases spanning the gap. The germline CDR1 and CDR2 sequences are SGHVS and FQNEAQ. This CDR3 region has 16 residues. The CDR3 sequence: CASSTMGGLSNQPQHF. As DNA, the CDR3 is TGTGCCAGCAGCACCATGGGGGGTCTGAGCAATCAGCCCCAGCATTTT.

This chain uses TRBV5-1 with TRBJ1-4; 7 bases fit TRBD1. Losses at the gene ends were 4 bases for V and 6 bases for J; bases not matched to a gene: 6. The germline V gene has CDR1 SGHRS and CDR2 YFSETQ. This CDR3 is 14 amino acids long. CDR3 sequence: CASSRTGSDEKLFF. The CDR3 DNA sequence: TGCGCCAGCAGCCGGACAGGCAGTGATGAAAAACTGTTTTTT.

The chain uses TRBV6-5 and TRBJ1-6; no definite D call. The germline V and J ends were trimmed by 6 bases and 8 bases, with 14 bases remaining between them. Germline CDR1 is MNHEY and CDR2 is SVGAGI. The CDR3 is made up of 14 amino acids. CDR3 bases: TGTGCCAGCAGCCGGGAGCGCAAGGATTCACCCCTCCACTTT. Its protein product is CASSRERKDSPLHF.